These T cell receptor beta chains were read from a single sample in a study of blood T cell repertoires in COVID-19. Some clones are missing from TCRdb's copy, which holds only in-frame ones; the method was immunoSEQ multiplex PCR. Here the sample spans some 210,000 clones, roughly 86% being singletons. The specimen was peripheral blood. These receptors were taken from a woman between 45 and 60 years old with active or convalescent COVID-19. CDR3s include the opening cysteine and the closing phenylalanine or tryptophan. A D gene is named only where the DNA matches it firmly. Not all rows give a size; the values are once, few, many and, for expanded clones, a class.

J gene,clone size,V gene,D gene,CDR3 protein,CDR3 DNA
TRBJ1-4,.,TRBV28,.,CASRPGTLNEKLFF,TGTGCCAGCAGACCCGGGACACTTAATGAAAAACTGTTTTTT
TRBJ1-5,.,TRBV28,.,CASSFRGRASDQPQHF,TGTGCCAGCAGTTTTCGCGGCAGGGCCTCGGATCAGCCCCAGCATTTT
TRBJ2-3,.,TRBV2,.,CASSARTDTDTQYF,TGTGCCAGCAGTGCTCGGACAGACACAGATACGCAGTATTTT
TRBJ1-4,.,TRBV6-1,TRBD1,CASSETQGVGNEKLFF,TGTGCCAGCAGTGAGACACAGGGGGTGGGTAATGAAAAACTGTTTTTT
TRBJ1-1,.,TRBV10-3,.,CAISEATEAFF,TGTGCCATCAGTGAAGCGACTGAAGCTTTCTTT
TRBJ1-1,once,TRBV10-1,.,CASSSQPYTEAFF,TGCGCCAGCAGCTCACAGCCATACACTGAAGCTTTCTTT
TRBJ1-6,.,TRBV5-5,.,CASSTQGASPLHF,TGTGCCAGCAGCACACAGGGAGCCTCACCCCTCCACTTT
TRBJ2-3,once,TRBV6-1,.,CASSENGQSTDTQYF,TGTGCCAGCAGTGAAAATGGCCAGAGCACAGATACGCAGTATTTT
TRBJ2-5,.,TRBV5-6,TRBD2,CASSLGLAAILETQYF,TGTGCCAGCAGCTTGGGACTAGCGGCGATATTAGAGACCCAGTACTTC
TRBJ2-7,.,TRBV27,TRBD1,CASSLSAAWDRTYEQYF,TGTGCCAGCAGTTTATCAGCCGCGTGGGACAGGACCTACGAGCAGTACTTC
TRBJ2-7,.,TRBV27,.,CASSLRGQFYEQYF,TGTGCCAGCAGTTTGAGAGGCCAGTTCTACGAGCAGTACTTC
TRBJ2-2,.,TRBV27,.,CASKTRTSAGELFF,TGTGCCAGCAAGACCCGGACATCGGCCGGGGAGCTGTTTTTT
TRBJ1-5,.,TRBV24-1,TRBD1,CATSGSTGGNQPQHF,TGTGCCACCAGTGGATCAACAGGGGGCAATCAGCCCCAGCATTTT
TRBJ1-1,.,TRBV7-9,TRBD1,CASSLRWRDRVKNTEAFF,TGTGCCAGCAGCTTACGGTGGCGGGACAGGGTGAAGAACACTGAAGCTTTCTTT
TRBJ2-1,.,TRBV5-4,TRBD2,CASSLGGGFNNEQFF,TGTGCCAGCAGCTTGGGGGGGGGATTTAACAATGAGCAGTTCTTC
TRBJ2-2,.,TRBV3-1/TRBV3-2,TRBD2,CASSRKTLQTSSGELFF,TGTGCCAGCAGCCGTAAAACTCTTCAGACTAGCAGCGGGGAGCTGTTTTTT
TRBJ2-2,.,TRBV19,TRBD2,CASSIDTSGGLTGELFF,TGTGCCAGTAGTATAGATACTAGCGGGGGGCTCACCGGGGAGCTGTTTTTT
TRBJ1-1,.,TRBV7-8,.,CASRRDRREGTEAFF,TGTGCCAGCAGAAGGGACCGTAGGGAGGGGACTGAAGCTTTCTTT
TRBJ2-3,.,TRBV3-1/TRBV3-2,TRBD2,CASSPGGQDTQYF,TGTGCCAGCAGCCCGGGGGGGCAGGATACGCAGTATTTT
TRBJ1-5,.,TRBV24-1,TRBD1,CATSVLCREQGSNQPQHF,TGTGCCACCAGTGTATTGTGCAGGGAACAGGGGAGCAATCAGCCCCAGCATTTT
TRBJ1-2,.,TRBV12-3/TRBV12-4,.,CASSRAGSYGYTF,TGTGCCAGCAGCCGGGCCGGGAGCTATGGCTACACCTTC
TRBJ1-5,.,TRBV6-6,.,CASSQRQDNRGNQPQHF,TGTGCCAGCAGTCAACGACAGGACAATCGGGGCAATCAGCCCCAGCATTTT
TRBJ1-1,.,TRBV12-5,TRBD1,CASGLGRQGSEAFF,TGTGCTAGTGGTTTGGGCCGACAGGGCTCTGAAGCTTTCTTT
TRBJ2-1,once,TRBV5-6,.,CASSPEGGSSYNEQFF,TGTGCCAGCAGCCCGGAGGGGGGGAGCTCCTACAATGAGCAGTTCTTC
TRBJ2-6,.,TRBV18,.,CASSPSGIGANVLTF,TGTGCCAGCTCACCATCCGGGATTGGGGCCAACGTCCTGACTTTC
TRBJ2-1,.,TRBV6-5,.,CASSYSEGAPYNEQFF,TGTGCCAGCAGTTACTCGGAGGGGGCCCCCTACAATGAGCAGTTCTTC
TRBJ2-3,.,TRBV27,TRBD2,CASSPPRPGGVADTQYF,TGTGCCAGCAGTCCCCCCCGTCCGGGAGGGGTCGCAGATACGCAGTATTTT
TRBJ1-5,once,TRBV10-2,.,CASSDGGIGNQPQHF,TGCGCCAGCAGTGACGGGGGGATTGGAAATCAGCCCCAGCATTTT
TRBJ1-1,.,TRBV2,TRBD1,CASTGQGLNTEAFF,TGTGCCAGCACCGGACAGGGATTGAACACTGAAGCTTTCTTT
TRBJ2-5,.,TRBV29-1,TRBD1,CSILRDSGQETQYF,TGCAGCATCCTCCGGGACAGCGGCCAAGAGACCCAGTACTTC
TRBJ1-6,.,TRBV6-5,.,CASSYTGNNSPLHF,TGTGCCAGCAGCTATACAGGAAATAATTCACCCCTTCACTTT
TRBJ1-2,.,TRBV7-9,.,CASSLVVGQPYGYTF,TGTGCCAGCAGCTTAGTAGTCGGACAGCCCTATGGCTACACCTTC
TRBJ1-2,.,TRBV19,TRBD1,CASSAYRDRERTFGYTF,TGTGCCAGTAGTGCCTACCGGGACAGAGAAAGGACGTTCGGCTACACCTTC
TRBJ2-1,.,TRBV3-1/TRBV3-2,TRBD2,CASSQDRRASGGSYQFF,TGTGCCAGCAGCCAAGATCGGAGGGCTAGCGGGGGATCCTACCAGTTCTTC
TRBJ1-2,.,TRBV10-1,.,CASSESAAYGYTF,TGCGCCAGCAGTGAGTCGGCGGCATATGGCTACACCTTC
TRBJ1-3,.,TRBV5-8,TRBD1,CASRTGFSGNTIYF,TGTGCCAGCAGGACAGGGTTCTCTGGAAACACCATATATTTT
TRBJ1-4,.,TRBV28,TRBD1,CASSSPAGGNEKLFF,TGTGCCAGCAGTTCCCCGGCAGGGGGGAATGAAAAACTGTTTTTT
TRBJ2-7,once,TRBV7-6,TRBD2,CASSRRPAGAVHEQYF,TGTGCCAGCAGCCGCAGACCAGCGGGAGCTGTCCACGAGCAGTACTTC